The sequence of this T cell receptor beta chain was determined in a study of T cells in pancreatic ductal adenocarcinoma. Comment on this clone: Its target is not known.

Deletions cut 2 bases from V and 5 bases from J, with 9 bases between. The CDR3 runs to 13 residues. Germline values: CDR1 KGHSH, CDR2 LQKENI. Measured with immunoSEQ multiplex PCR; TCRdb has only the in-frame clones, and not every one. Of over 90,000 clones in the sample, more than 90% are singletons; the top ten hold 3.1%. The selected patients with pancreatic ductal adenocarcinoma had surgery but no neoadjuvant therapy. General study points: Tumor samples had fewer productive templates and approximately 8.2-fold fewer unique clonotypes than blood. No significant tumor-blood clonality difference; means were about 0.1 and 0.07. The resected pancreatic cancer cohort was biased toward the minority with early-stage disease.

Sequencing input: PBMCs. This clonotype originated in a human donor with pancreatic ductal adenocarcinoma. This chain joins TRBV18 and TRBJ2-5, with D uncertain. The CDR3 DNA follows: TGTGCCAGCTCACCAAATAGTTTGGAGACCCAGTACTTC. Its protein product is CASSPNSLETQYF.